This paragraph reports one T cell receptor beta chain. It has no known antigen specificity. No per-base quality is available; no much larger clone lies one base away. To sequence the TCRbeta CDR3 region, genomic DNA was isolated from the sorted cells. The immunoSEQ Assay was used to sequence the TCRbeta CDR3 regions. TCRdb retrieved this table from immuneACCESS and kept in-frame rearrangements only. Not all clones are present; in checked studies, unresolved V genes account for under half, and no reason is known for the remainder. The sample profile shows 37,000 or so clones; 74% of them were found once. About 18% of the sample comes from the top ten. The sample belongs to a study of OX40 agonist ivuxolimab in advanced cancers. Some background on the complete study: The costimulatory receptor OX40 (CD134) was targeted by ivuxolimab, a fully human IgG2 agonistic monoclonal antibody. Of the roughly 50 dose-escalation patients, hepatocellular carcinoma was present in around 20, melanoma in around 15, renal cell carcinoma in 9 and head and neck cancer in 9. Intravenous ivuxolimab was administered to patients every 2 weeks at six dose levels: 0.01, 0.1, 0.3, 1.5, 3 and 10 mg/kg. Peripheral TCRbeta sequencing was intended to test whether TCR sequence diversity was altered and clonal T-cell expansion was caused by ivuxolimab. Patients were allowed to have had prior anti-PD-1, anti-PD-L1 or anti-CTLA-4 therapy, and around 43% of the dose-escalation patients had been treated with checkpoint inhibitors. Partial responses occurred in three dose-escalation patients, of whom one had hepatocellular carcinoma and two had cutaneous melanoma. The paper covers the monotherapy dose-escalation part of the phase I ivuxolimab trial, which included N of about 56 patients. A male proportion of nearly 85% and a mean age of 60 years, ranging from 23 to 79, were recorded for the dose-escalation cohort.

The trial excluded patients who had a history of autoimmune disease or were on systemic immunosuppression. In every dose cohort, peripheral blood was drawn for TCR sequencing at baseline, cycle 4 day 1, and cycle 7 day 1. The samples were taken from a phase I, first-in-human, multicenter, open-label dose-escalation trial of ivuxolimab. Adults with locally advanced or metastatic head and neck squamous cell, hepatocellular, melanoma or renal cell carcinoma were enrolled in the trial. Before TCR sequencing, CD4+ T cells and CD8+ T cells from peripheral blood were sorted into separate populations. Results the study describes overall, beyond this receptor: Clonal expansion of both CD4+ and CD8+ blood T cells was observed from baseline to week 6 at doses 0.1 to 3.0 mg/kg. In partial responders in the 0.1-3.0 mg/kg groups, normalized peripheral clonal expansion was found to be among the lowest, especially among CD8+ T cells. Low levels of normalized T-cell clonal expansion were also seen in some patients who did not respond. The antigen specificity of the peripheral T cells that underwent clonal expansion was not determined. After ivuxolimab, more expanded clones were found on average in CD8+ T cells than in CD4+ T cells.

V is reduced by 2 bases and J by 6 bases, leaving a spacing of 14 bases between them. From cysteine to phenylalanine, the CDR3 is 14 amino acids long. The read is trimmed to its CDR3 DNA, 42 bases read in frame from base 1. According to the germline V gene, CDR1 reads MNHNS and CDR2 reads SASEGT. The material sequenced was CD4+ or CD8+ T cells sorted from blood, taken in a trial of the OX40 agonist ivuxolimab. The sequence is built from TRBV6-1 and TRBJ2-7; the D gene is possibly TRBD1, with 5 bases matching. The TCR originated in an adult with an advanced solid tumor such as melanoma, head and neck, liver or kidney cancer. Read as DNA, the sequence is TGTGCCAGCAGTGAATCCGGGCAGGGTAGCGAGCAGTACTTC. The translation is CASSESGQGSEQYF.